This T cell receptor beta chain was sequenced during a study of vaccination and CD4 T cells after COVID-19. Details on this clonotype: Its specificity is unknown.

With the Oncomine TCR Beta short-read assay, DNA from cultured CD4+ T cells was sequenced. TCRdb called the PCR reads again in MiXCR, with one record for every CDR3 protein. In the table there are under 20,000 distinct CDR3 sequences, 40% to 60% of which are singletons. The V and J ends lost 4 bases and 4 bases respectively, with 8 bases between them. Germline V gene data show CDR1 as MDHEN and CDR2 as SYDVKM. This CDR3 is 13 amino acids long. Study results and limitations: Going from 21 to 38, median SARS-CoV-2-reactive clonotypes did not rise significantly.

The treatment: roughly nine-day PBMC culture with coronavirus spike peptide pools or control peptides (ViraFEST assay). This TCR was recovered from a human donor who had recovered from COVID-19. The starting material was CD4+ T cells from blood, cultured in vitro, obtained before SARS-CoV-2 vaccination. The V gene is TRBV28, the J gene TRBJ1-5, with unresolved D. CDR3 in amino acids: CASSSIRNQPQHF. The CDR3 DNA reads as TGTGCCAGCAGTTCTATAAGGAATCAGCCCCAGCATTTT.